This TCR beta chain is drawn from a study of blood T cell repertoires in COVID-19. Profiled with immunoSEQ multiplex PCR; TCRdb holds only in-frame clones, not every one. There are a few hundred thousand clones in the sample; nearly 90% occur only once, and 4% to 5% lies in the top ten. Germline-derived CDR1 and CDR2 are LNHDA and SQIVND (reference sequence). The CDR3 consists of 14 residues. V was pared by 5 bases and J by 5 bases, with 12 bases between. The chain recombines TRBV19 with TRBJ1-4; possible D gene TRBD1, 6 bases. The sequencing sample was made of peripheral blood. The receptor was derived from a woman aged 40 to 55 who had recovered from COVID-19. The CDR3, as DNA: TGTGCCAGTAGTCCTAGGACAGCGAATGAAAAACTGTTTTTT. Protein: CASSPRTANEKLFF.